This T cell receptor beta chain was obtained from a study of PD-1 blockade in classical Hodgkin lymphoma. Study-level background: Nivolumab was administered to patients intravenously at 3 mg/kg every 2 weeks.

J gave up 8 bases and V 7 bases, and 9 bases lay outside the gene matches. CDR1 and CDR2 from the germline V gene are MNHEY and SVGAGI. The CDR3 is 13 amino acids. Documented time point: cycle 4 day 1 (C4D1), after less than 7 weeks of nivolumab. Every one of the patients relapsed after autologous stem cell transplantation (brentuximab vedotin exposure was variable). CD4+ T cells were purified from thawed PBMCs by magnetic negative selection. Complete response, partial response or progressive disease constituted the best response categories observed. Libraries were prepared by immunoSEQ multiplex PCR; TCRdb keeps only in-frame clonotypes and omits some of them. Found here are 30,000 to 35,000 clones, roughly four fifths of them singletons; the top ten hold approximately 0.81%.

This sequence originates from a human donor with classical Hodgkin lymphoma. This chain connects TRBV6-5 to TRBJ1-2; 8 positions agree with TRBD1. Sample: CD4+ T cells from blood, taken before the fourth cycle of nivolumab. The DNA for the CDR3 is TGTGCCAGCAATACCAGGGGGCTAGGAGGCTACACCTTC. Translation: CASNTRGLGGYTF.